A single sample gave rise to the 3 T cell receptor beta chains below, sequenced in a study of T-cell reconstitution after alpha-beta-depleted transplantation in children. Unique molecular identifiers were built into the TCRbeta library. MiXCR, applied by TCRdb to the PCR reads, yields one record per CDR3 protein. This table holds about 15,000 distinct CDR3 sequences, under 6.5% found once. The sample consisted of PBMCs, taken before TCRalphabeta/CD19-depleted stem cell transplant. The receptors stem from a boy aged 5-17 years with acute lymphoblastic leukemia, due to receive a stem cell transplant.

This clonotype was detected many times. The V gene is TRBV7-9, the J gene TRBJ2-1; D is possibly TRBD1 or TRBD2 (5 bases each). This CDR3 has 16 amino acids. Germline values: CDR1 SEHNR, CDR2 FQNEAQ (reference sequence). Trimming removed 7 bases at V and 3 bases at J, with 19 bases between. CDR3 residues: CASNPYLGTDYNEQFF. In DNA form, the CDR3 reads TGTGCCAGCAACCCATACTTAGGGACGGACTACAATGAGCAGTTCTTC.

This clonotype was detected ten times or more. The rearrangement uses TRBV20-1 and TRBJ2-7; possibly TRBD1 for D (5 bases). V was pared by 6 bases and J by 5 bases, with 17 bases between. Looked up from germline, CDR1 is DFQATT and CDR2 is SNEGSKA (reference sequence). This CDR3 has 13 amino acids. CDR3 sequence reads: CSARRSRVHEQYF. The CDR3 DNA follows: TGCAGTGCCCGGCGGTCCAGGGTCCACGAGCAGTACTTC.

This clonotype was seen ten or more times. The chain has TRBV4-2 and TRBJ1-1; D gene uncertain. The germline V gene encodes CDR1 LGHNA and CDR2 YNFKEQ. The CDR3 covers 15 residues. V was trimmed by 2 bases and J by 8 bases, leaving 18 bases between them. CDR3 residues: CASSQSQRNAREAFF. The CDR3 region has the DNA TGTGCCAGCAGCCAATCACAGCGGAACGCTAGGGAAGCTTTCTTT.